The 14 T cell receptor beta chains below all came from one sample that was sequenced in a study of CD4 T cells in relation to SARS-CoV-2 and coronaviruses. Their antigens remain unidentified. The data were produced by immunoSEQ multiplex PCR, yet TCRdb's version contains in-frame clones alone and is incomplete. This repertoire shows about 43,000 clones, roughly four fifths found once; its top ten account for more than 1.2%. The sequenced material came from naive CD4+ T cells from PBMCs, cultured in vitro. Indicated subset: naive CD4+ T cells isolated by negative enrichment. All receptors derive from an adult with COVID-19.

Only one count was recorded for this clone. The chain recombines TRBV14 with TRBJ2-1; 8 bases match TRBD1. V trimming: 1 base; J trimming: 7 bases; junction bases outside the gene matches: 3. CDR3 length: 14 residues. Per the germline V gene, CDR1 is SGHDN and CDR2 is FVKESK. The CDR3 sequence: CASSQARTGNEQFF. CDR3 bases: TGTGCCAGCAGCCAAGCTCGGACAGGGAATGAGCAGTTCTTC.

The chain carries TRBV4-1 and TRBJ1-1, with 10 bases identical to TRBD1. J gave up 1 base and V 5 bases, and 7 bases lay outside the gene matches. Per germline, CDR1 MGHRA and CDR2 YSYEKL. The CDR3 contains 16 residues. The CDR3, as DNA: TGCGCCAGCAGCGCCCGACAGGGGGCCACGAACACTGAAGCTTTCTTT. Amino acid sequence: CASSARQGATNTEAFF.

This clone was counted a few times. The chain links TRBV11-2 to TRBJ2-2, with D possibly matching TRBD2 (6 bases). The CDR3 runs to 15 residues. CDR1 is SGHAT and CDR2 is FQNNGV in the germline V gene. Trimming stripped 2 bases from V and 4 bases from J, with 11 bases between. CDR3 nucleotides: TGTGCCAGCAGCTTACGCGCGGGACTCACCGGGGAGCTGTTTTTT. This sequence encodes CASSLRAGLTGELFF.

This clone was counted a few times. The CDR3 here is CASRGASTIYF. Here the CDR3 DNA reads TGTGCCAGCAGGGGGGCGAGCACCATATATTTT. The chain carries TRBV25-1 and TRBJ1-3; the D gene is possibly TRBD1 (6 bases). The CDR3 is made up of 11 amino acids. Germline assignment: CDR1 MGHDK and CDR2 SYGVNS. V was trimmed by 6 bases and J by 9 bases, leaving 9 bases between them.

The V and J genes are TRBV2 and TRBJ2-3; D ambiguous. Trimming stripped 8 bases from V and 2 bases from J, with 5 bases between. Germline V lookup: CDR1 SNHLY, CDR2 FYNNEI. The CDR3 is 11 amino acids. CDR3 sequence (DNA): TGTGCCAGCGTGTACACAGATACGCAGTATTTT. This sequence encodes CASVYTDTQYF. Full variable domain (outside the CDR3, taken from reference TRBV2 and TRBJ2-3): EPEVTQTPSHQVTQMGQEVILRCVPISNHLYFYWYRQILGQKVEFLVSFYNNEISEKSEIFDDQFSVERPDGSNFTLKIRSTKLEDSAMYFCASVYTDTQYFGPGTRLTVL.

V and J are TRBV7-2 and TRBJ1-3, with D perhaps matching TRBD1 (5 bases). Looked up from germline, CDR1 is SGHTA and CDR2 is FQGNSA. This CDR3 is built from 16 residues. V was pared by 7 bases and J by 0 bases, with 16 bases between. CDR3 in DNA: TGTGCCAGCACCCGTGGGCAGGGCGGCTCTGGAAACACCATATATTTT. Translated: CASTRGQGGSGNTIYF. Together with reference TRBV7-2 and TRBJ1-3, the CDR3 gives the full variable domain: GAGVSQSPSNKVTEKGKDVELRCDPISGHTALYWYRQSLGQGLEFLIYFQGNSAPDKSGLPSDRFSAERTGGSVSTLTIQRTQQEDSAVYLCASTRGQGGSGNTIYFGEGSWLTVV.

This chain connects TRBV10-2 to TRBJ2-7, with 9 bases aligning to TRBD1. V shed 3 bases, J shed 3 bases, and the junction held 3 bases outside the gene matches. This CDR3 is built from 14 residues. Per the germline V gene, CDR1 is WSHSY and CDR2 is SAAADI. The CDR3 DNA follows: TGCGCCAGCAGTGAAAGGACAGGGGACTACGAGCAGTACTTC. Translation gives CASSERTGDYEQYF.

This clone has just one count. This chain connects TRBV9 to TRBJ1-6; no firm D call. Trimming pared 0 bases from V and 7 bases from J, leaving 8 bases between. CDR3 size: 14 residues. The germline CDR1 and CDR2 sequences are SGDLS and YYNGEE. CDR3 sequence: CASSVGLVNSPLHF. In nucleotides, the CDR3 is TGTGCCAGCAGCGTAGGACTGGTAAATTCACCCCTCCACTTT.

The J gene is TRBJ2-2, the V gene TRBV7-2; 7 bases align to TRBD1. V gave up 5 bases and J gave up 4 bases; unmatched junction bases: 4. Germline-derived CDR1 and CDR2 are SGHTA and FQGNSA. The CDR3 is 14 residues long. The CDR3 is CASSSRQGTGELFF. CDR3 DNA: TGTGCCAGCAGCAGCCGACAGGGCACCGGGGAGCTGTTTTTT.

This sequence joins TRBV7-9 and TRBJ2-1; 9 nucleotides agree with TRBD2. V lost 2 bases, J lost 0 bases, and 11 bases stayed unmatched. There are 19 residues in the CDR3. Germline CDR1 is SEHNR and CDR2 is FQNEAQ (reference sequence). CDR3 sequence reads: CASSLRASGNPSSYNEQFF. The CDR3 DNA reads as TGTGCCAGCAGCTTAAGGGCTAGCGGGAACCCGAGCTCCTACAATGAGCAGTTCTTC.

The J gene is TRBJ2-5, the V gene TRBV6-6; unclear D gene. There are 12 residues in the CDR3. With 0 bases removed from V and 3 bases from J, the gap between germline ends came to 2 bases. Germline V gene data show CDR1 as MNHNY and CDR2 as SVGAGI (reference sequence). This chain's CDR3 is CASSYSEETQYF. The CDR3 region has the DNA TGTGCCAGCAGTTACTCTGAAGAGACCCAGTACTTC.

The chain links TRBV14 to TRBJ2-2; 9 bases are a match to TRBD2. CDR1 is SGHDN, CDR2 FVKESK, per germline. The CDR3 is made up of 20 amino acids. The ends lost 3 bases at V and 2 bases at J; junction bases unmatched: 16. The CDR3 loop reads CASSHHVGASGKGNTGELFF. Written as DNA, the CDR3 is TGTGCCAGCAGCCATCACGTCGGGGCTAGCGGGAAGGGAAACACCGGGGAGCTGTTTTTT. The entire variable domain, with the rest obtained from reference TRBV14 and TRBJ2-2, is as follows: EAGVTQFPSHSVIEKGQTVTLRCDPISGHDNLYWYRRVMGKEIKFLLHFVKESKQDESGMPNNRFLAERTGGTYSTLKVQPAELEDSGVYFCASSHHVGASGKGNTGELFFGEGSRLTVL.

This rearrangement joins TRBV4-1 to TRBJ2-5, with 7 bases identical to TRBD1. The germline V gene encodes CDR1 MGHRA and CDR2 YSYEKL. CDR3 length equals 15 residues. After removal of 1 base from V and 1 base from J, the junction contained 3 bases not matched to a gene. The chain's CDR3 is CASSQGTGFQETQYF. CDR3 in DNA: TGCGCCAGCAGCCAAGGGACAGGCTTCCAAGAGACCCAGTACTTC.

V usage is TRBV28 and J usage is TRBJ2-5, with TRBD2 matching over 8 bases. V was clipped by 6 bases and J by 5 bases; unmatched bases: 8. The germline gives CDR1 MDHEN, CDR2 SYDVKM. The CDR3 consists of 14 residues. In DNA, the CDR3 is TGTGCCAGCAGACCCGCGGGGGGCGCGGAGACCCAGTACTTC. It codes for CASRPAGGAETQYF.